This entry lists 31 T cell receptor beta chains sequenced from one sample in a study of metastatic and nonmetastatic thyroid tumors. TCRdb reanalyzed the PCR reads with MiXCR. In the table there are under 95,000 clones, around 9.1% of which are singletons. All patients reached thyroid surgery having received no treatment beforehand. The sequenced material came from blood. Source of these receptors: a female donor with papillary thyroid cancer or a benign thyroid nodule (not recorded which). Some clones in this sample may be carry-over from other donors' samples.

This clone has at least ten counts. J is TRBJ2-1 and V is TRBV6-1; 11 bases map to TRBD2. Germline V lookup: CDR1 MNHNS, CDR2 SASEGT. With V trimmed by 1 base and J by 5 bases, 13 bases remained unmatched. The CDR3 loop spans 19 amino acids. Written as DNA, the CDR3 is TGTGCCAGCAGTGAAGGAAGACTAGCGGGGAGGGTGTTACACAATGAGCAGTTCTTC. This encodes CASSEGRLAGRVLHNEQFF.

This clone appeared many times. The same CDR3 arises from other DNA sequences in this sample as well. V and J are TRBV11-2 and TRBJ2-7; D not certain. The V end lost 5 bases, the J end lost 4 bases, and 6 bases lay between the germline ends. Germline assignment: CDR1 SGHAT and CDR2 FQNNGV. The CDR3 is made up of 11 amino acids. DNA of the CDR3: TGTGCCAGCAGCCCTCGTTACGAGCAGTACTTC. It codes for CASSPRYEQYF.

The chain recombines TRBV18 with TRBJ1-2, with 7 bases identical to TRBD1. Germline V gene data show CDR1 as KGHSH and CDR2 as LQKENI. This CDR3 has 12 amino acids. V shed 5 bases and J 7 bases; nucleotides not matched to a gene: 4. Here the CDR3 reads CASSETGFGYTF. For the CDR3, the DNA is TGTGCCAGCTCAGAGACAGGGTTTGGCTACACCTTC.

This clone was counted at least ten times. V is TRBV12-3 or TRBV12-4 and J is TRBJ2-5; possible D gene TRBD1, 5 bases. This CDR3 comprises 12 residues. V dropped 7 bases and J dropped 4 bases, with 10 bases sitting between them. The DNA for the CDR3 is TGTGCCAGCAATCTCCAGGGAGAGACCCAGTACTTC. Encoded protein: CASNLQGETQYF.

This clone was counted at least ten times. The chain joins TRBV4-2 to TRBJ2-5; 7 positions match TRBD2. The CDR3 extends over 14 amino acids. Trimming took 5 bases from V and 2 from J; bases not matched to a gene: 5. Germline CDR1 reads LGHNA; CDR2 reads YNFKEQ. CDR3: CASSYGTNQETQYF. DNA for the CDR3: TGTGCCAGCAGCTACGGGACTAATCAAGAGACCCAGTACTTC.

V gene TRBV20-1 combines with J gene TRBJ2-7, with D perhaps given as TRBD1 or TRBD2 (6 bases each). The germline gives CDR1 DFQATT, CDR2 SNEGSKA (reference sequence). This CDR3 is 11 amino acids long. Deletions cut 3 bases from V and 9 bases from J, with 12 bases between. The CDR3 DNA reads TGCAGTGCTAGGGGGGGCGTGGGGCAGTACTTC. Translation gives CSARGGVGQYF.

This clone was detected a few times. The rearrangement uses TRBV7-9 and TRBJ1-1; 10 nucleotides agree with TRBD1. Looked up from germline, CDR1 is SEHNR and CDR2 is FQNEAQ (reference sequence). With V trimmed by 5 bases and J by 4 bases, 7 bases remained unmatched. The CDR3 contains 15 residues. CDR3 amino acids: CASSLWDRGFTEAFF. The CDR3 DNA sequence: TGTGCCAGCAGCCTCTGGGACAGGGGTTTCACTGAAGCTTTCTTT. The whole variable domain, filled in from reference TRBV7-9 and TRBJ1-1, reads DTGVSQNPRHKITKRGQNVTFRCDPISEHNRLYWYRQTLGQGPEFLTYFQNEAQLEKSRLLSDRFSAERPKGSFSTLEIQRTEQGDSAMYLCASSLWDRGFTEAFFGQGTRLTVV.

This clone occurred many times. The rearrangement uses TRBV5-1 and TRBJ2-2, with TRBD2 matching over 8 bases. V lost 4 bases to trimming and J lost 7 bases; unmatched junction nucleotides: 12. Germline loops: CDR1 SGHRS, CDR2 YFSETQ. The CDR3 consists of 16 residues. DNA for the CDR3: TGCGCCAGCAGCGGACTGCATAGCGGGGAGTACGGGGAGCTGTTTTTT. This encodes CASSGLHSGEYGELFF. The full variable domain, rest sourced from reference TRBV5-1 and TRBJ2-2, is KAGVTQTPRYLIKTRGQQVTLSCSPISGHRSVSWYQQTPGQGLQFLFEYFSETQRNKGNFPGRFSGRQFSNSRSEMNVSTLELGDSALYLCASSGLHSGEYGELFFGEGSRLTVL.

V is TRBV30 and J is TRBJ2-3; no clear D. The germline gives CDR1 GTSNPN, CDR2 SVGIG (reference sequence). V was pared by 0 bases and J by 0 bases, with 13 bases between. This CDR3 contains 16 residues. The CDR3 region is CAWSVPGAASTDTQYF. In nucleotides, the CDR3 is TGTGCCTGGAGTGTACCTGGTGCGGCTAGCACAGATACGCAGTATTTT.

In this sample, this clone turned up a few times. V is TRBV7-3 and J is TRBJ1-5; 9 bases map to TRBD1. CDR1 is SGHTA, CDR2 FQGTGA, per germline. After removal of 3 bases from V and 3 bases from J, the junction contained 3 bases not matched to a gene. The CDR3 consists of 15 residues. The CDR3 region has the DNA TGTGCCAGCAGCTTTACAGGGGGCCTCAATCAGCCCCAGCATTTT. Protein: CASSFTGGLNQPQHF.

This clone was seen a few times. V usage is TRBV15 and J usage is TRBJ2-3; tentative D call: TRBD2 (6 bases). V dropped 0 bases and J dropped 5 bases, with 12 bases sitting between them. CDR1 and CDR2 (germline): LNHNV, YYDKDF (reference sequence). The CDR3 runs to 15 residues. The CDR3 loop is CATSRDIQRVDTQYF. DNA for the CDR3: TGTGCCACCAGCAGAGATATCCAGCGGGTAGATACGCAGTATTTT. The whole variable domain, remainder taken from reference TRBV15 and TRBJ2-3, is DAMVIQNPRYQVTQFGKPVTLSCSQTLNHNVMYWYQQKSSQAPKLLFHYYDKDFNNEADTPDNFQSRRPNTSFCFLDIRSPGLGDTAMYLCATSRDIQRVDTQYFGPGTRLTVL.

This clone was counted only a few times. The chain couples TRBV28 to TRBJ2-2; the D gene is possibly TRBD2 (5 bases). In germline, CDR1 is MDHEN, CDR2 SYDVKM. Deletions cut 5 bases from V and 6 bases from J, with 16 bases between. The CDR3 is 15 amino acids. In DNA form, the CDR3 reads TGTGCCAGCAGTGGGATAGTGACTATCCCCGGGGAGCTGTTTTTT. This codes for CASSGIVTIPGELFF.

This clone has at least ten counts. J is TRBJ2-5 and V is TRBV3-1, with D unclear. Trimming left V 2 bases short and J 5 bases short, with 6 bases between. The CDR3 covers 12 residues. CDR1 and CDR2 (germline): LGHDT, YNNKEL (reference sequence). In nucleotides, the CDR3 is TGTGCCAGCAGCCAATCACAGGAGACCCAGTACTTC. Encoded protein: CASSQSQETQYF.

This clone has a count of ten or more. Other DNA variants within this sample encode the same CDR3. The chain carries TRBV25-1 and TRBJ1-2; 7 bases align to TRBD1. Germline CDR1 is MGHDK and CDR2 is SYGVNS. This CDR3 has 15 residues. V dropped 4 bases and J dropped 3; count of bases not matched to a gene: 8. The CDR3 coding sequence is TGTGCCAGCAGTGCGTCAAACAGGGGTCACTATGGCTACACCTTC. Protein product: CASSASNRGHYGYTF.

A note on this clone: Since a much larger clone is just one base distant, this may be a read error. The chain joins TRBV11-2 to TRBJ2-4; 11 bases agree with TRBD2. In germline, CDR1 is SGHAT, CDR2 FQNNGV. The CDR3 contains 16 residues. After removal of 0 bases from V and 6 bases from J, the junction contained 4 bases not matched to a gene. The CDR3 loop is CASSLDASGGLNIQYF. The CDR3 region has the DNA TGTGCCAGCAGCTTAGACGCTAGCGGGGGGCTAAACATTCAGTACTTC.

The CDR3 is CASKDRVQGYTF. The CDR3, as DNA: TGTGCCAGTAAGGACAGGGTGCAAGGCTACACCTTC. This chain links TRBV9 with TRBJ1-2; TRBD1 matches at 8 bases. This CDR3 has 12 amino acids. Germline V gives CDR1 SGDLS, CDR2 YYNGEE. V gave up 8 bases and J gave up 8 bases; unmatched junction bases: 8.

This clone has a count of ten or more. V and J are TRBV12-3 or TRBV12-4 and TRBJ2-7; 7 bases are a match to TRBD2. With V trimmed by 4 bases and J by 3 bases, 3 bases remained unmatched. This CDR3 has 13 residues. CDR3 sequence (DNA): TGTGCCAGCAGTTGGGGGACTAACTACGAGCAGTACTTC. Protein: CASSWGTNYEQYF.

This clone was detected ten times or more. As DNA, the CDR3 is TGCGCCAGCAGTGATATCGCGGGGGGGGCGATTAGGACAGATACGCAGTATTTT. Protein product: CASSDIAGGAIRTDTQYF. V and J are TRBV10-2 and TRBJ2-3, with 9 positions matching TRBD2. The V gene's germline CDR1 is WSHSY and CDR2 SAAADI. V lost 3 bases to trimming and J lost 3 bases; unmatched junction nucleotides: 13. The CDR3 consists of 18 residues.

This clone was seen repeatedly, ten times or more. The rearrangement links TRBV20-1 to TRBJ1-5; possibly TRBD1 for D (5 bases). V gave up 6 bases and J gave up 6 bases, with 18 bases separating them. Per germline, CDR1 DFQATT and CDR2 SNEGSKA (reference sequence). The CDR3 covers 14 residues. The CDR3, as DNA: TGCAGTGCCACCAGGGAGTCTACGACTCAGCCCCAGCATTTT. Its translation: CSATRESTTQPQHF.

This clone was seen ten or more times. The CDR3 here is CASSLEDQGTDTQYF. The CDR3 DNA reads as TGTGCCAGCAGCTTGGAGGACCAGGGCACAGATACGCAGTATTTT. This rearrangement joins TRBV5-8 to TRBJ2-3; D is uncertain. The germline CDR1 and CDR2 sequences are SGHTS and YDEGEE. CDR3 length: 15 amino acids. Trimming left V 0 bases short and J 1 base short, with 9 bases between.

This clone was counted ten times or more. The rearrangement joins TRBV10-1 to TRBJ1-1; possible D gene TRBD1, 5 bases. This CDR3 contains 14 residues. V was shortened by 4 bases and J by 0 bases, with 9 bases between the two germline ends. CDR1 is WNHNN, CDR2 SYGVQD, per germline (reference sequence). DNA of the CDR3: TGCGCCAGCAGTGTCGGGGCGATGAACACTGAAGCTTTCTTT. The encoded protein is CASSVGAMNTEAFF.

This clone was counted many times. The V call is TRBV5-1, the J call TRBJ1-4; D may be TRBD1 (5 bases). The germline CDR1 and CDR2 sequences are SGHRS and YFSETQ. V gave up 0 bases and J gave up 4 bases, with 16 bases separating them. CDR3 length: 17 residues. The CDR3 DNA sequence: TGCGCCAGCAGCTTGGTAGAGGGGCACTCGGGTAATGAAAAACTGTTTTTT. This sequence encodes CASSLVEGHSGNEKLFF.

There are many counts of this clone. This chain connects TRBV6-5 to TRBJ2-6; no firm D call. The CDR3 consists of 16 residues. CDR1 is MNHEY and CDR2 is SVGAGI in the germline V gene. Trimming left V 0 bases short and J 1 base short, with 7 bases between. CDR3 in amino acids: CASSYSHGSGANVLTF. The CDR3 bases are TGTGCCAGCAGTTACTCTCACGGATCTGGGGCCAACGTCCTGACTTTC.

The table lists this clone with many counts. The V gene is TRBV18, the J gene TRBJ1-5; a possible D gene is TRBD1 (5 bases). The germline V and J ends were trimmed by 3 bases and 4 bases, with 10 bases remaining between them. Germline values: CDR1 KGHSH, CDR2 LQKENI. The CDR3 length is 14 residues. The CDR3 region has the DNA TGTGCCAGCTCACCTTCCCCAGGGAATCAGCCCCAGCATTTT. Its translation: CASSPSPGNQPQHF.

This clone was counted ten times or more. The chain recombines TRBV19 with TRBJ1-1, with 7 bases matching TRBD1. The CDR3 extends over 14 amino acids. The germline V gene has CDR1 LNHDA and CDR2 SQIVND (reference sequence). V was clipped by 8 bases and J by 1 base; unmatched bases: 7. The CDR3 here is CASGYRGGNTEAFF. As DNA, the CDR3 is TGTGCCAGTGGGTACAGGGGTGGGAACACTGAAGCTTTCTTT.

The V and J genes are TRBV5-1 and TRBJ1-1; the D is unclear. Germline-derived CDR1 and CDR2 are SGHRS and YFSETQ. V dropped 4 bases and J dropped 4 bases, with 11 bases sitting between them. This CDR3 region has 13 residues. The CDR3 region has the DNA TGCGCCAGCAGCCTAGGACGGATCACTGAAGCTTTCTTT. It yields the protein CASSLGRITEAFF.

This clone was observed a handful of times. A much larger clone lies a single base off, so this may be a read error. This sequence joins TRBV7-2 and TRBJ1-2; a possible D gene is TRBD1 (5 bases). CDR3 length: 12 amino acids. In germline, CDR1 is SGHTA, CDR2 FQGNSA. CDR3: CASSFGARGYNF. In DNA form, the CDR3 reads TGCGCCAGCAGCTTTGGCGCGAGGGGCTACAACTTC.

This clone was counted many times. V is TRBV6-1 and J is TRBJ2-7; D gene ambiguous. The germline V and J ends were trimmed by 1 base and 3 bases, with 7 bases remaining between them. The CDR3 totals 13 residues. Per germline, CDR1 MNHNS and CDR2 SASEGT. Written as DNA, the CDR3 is TGTGCCAGCAGTGAAGGAGAGAACTACGAGCAGTACTTC. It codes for CASSEGENYEQYF.

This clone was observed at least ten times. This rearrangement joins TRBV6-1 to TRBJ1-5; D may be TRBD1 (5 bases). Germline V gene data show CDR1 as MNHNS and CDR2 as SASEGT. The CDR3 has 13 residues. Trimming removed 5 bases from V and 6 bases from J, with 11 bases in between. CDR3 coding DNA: TGTGCCAGCAGTTTAACAGGCAGTCAGCCCCAGCATTTT. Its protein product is CASSLTGSQPQHF.

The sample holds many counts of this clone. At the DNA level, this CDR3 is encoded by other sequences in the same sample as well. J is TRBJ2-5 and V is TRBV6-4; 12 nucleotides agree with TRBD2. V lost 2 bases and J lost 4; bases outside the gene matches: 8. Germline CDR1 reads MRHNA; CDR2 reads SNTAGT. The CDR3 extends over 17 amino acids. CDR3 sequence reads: CASSDEPSGGVGETQYF. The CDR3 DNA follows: TGTGCCAGCAGTGACGAGCCTAGCGGGGGGGTGGGAGAGACCCAGTACTTC.

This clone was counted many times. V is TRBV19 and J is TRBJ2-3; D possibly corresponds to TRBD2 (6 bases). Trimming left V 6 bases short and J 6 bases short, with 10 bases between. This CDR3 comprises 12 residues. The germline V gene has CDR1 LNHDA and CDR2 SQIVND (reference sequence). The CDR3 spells CASSTAGDTQYF. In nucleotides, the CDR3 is TGTGCCAGTAGCACGGCGGGGGATACGCAGTATTTT.